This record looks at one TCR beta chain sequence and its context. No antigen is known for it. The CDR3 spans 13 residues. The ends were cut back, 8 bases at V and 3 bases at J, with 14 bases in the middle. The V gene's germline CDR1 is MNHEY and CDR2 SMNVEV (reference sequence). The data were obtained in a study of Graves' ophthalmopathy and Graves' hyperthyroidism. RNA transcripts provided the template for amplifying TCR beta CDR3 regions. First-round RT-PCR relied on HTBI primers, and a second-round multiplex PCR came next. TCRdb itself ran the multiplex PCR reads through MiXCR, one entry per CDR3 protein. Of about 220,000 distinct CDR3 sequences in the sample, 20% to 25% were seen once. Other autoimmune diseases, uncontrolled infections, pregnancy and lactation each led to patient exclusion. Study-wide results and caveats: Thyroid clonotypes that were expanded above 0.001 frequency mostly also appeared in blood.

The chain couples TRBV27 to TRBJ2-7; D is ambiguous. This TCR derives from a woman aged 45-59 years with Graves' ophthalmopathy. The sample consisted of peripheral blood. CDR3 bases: TGTGCCAGCCGATCCACGAAGAACTACGAGCAGTACTTC. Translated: CASRSTKNYEQYF.